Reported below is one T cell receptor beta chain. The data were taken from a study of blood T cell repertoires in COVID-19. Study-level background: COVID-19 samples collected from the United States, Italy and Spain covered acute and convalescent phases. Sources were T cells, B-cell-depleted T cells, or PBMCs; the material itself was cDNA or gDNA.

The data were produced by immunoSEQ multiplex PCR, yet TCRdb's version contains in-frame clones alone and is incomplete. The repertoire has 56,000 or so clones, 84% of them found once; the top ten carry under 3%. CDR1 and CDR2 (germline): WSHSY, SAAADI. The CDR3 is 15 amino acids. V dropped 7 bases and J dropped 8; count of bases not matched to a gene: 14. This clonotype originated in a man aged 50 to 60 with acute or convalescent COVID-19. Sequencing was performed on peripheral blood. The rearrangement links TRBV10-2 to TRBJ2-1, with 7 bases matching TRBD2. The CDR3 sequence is CASTTTSHIRDEQFF. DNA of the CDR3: TGCGCCAGCACAACGACTAGCCACATACGGGATGAGCAGTTCTTC.